One and the same sample provided the 16 T cell receptor beta chains below, sequenced in a study of shared clonotypes between healthy human individuals. Sequencing used immunoSEQ multiplex PCR; TCRdb keeps in-frame clones, though not all of them. Here the sample spans a few million clones, approximately 94% being singletons. Specimen: naive CD4+ T cells sorted from blood. Subset of the sample: CD45RA+ positively selected. These receptors came from a man aged 18 to 29 in good health.

The genes are TRBV11-2 and TRBJ2-7, with D tentatively TRBD1 (6 bases). The CDR3 covers 15 residues. Germline V gene sequence: CDR1 SGHAT, CDR2 FQNNGV. Trimming pared 1 base from V and 4 bases from J, leaving 14 bases between. CDR3 sequence reads: CASSLGQAHVYEQYF. In DNA form, the CDR3 reads TGTGCCAGCAGCTTAGGACAGGCTCATGTGTACGAGCAGTACTTC.

V is TRBV9 and J is TRBJ2-3; D is undetermined. The germline CDR1 and CDR2 sequences are SGDLS and YYNGEE. The V end lost 4 bases, the J end lost 2 bases, and 14 bases lay between the germline ends. The CDR3 sequence is 15 residues long. The CDR3 region has the DNA TGTGCCAGCAGCTACGACCCCTTCGACACAGATACGCAGTATTTT. This codes for CASSYDPFDTDTQYF.

The rearrangement uses TRBV6-1 and TRBJ1-5; D possibly corresponds to TRBD1 (6 bases). Trimming pared 4 bases from V and 4 bases from J, leaving 14 bases between. CDR3 length: 15 amino acids. Germline loops: CDR1 MNHNS, CDR2 SASEGT. CDR3 residues: CASSAKRGDNQPQHF. The CDR3 DNA follows: TGTGCCAGCAGTGCCAAAAGGGGGGATAATCAGCCCCAGCATTTT.

The chain recombines TRBV10-2 with TRBJ1-6; D is unresolved. The germline gives CDR1 WSHSY, CDR2 SAAADI. The CDR3 length is 16 residues. Trimming removed 6 bases at V and 0 bases at J, with 12 bases between. CDR3 in DNA: TGCGCCAGCAGCGAAAGGACGGACTCCTATAATTCACCCCTCCACTTT. Translating it yields CASSERTDSYNSPLHF.

On this clone: The sample has other DNA sequences that encode this CDR3 too. The rearrangement links TRBV4-3 to TRBJ2-7; D is unclear. Trimming left V 0 bases short and J 3 bases short, with 6 bases between. The CDR3 covers 13 residues. Germline CDR1 reads LGHNA; CDR2 reads YSLEER. CDR3 in amino acids: CASSQDIGYEQYF. CDR3 DNA: TGCGCCAGCAGCCAAGATATCGGCTACGAGCAGTACTTC.

V is TRBV5-4 and J is TRBJ2-7; D perhaps matches TRBD2 (5 bases). The CDR3 runs 15 residues. Germline lookup yields CDR1 SGHNT and CDR2 YYREEE (reference sequence). V lost 3 bases, J lost 0 bases, and 13 bases lay in between. CDR3 amino acids: CASSWEPASSYEQYF. Here the CDR3 DNA reads TGTGCCAGCAGCTGGGAGCCAGCGAGCTCCTACGAGCAGTACTTC.

The chain joins TRBV9 to TRBJ1-2, with unresolved D. Germline CDR1 reads SGDLS; CDR2 reads YYNGEE. V lost 0 bases, J lost 6 bases, and 15 bases lay in between. This CDR3 region has 15 residues. CDR3 bases: TGTGCCAGCAGCGTAGGTGGGTCCCCGGCGAATGGCTACACCTTC. Its protein is CASSVGGSPANGYTF.

The chain has TRBV7-2 and TRBJ2-7; D unclear. Germline loops: CDR1 SGHTA, CDR2 FQGNSA. Trimming removed 2 bases at V and 5 bases at J, with 10 bases between. The CDR3 is 13 amino acids. CDR3 protein: CASSLTTDHEQYF. Here the CDR3 DNA reads TGTGCCAGCAGCTTAACTACGGACCACGAGCAGTACTTC.

The chain links TRBV28 to TRBJ1-6, with D possibly TRBD1 on 6 matching bases. CDR3 length: 15 residues. V shed 8 bases and J shed 5 bases, with 16 bases lying between them. CDR1 and CDR2 (germline): MDHEN, SYDVKM. Here the CDR3 DNA reads TGTGCCAGCGGATCGGGGGGCTTTAATAATTCACCCCTCCACTTT. It codes for CASGSGGFNNSPLHF.

The chain is built from TRBV18 and TRBJ1-5; 8 bases map to TRBD1. The germline V gene has CDR1 KGHSH and CDR2 LQKENI. This CDR3 has 15 amino acids. The V gene end was trimmed by 3 bases and the J gene end by 3 bases; junction bases not matched to a gene: 4. The CDR3 loop reads CASSPRGQDNQPQHF. Here the CDR3 DNA reads TGTGCCAGCTCACCCAGGGGGCAAGACAATCAGCCCCAGCATTTT.

This rearrangement joins TRBV18 to TRBJ2-7; D is possibly TRBD1 (7 bases). CDR1 and CDR2 from the germline V gene are KGHSH and LQKENI. CDR3 size: 14 residues. With 6 bases removed from V and 6 bases from J, the gap between germline ends came to 18 bases. This CDR3 is CASSRGGGLGEQYF. CDR3 sequence (DNA): TGTGCCAGCTCCCGAGGAGGGGGCTTAGGCGAGCAGTACTTC.

In this sample, this clone turned up once. The chain has TRBV19 and TRBJ1-5; TRBD1 agrees at 12 bases. The germline V gene encodes CDR1 LNHDA and CDR2 SQIVND (reference sequence). V was clipped by 5 bases and J by 4 bases; unmatched bases: 9. The CDR3 is made up of 17 amino acids. The CDR3 DNA follows: TGTGCCAGTAGTTCCCGGGGGACAGGGGGCATTAATCAGCCCCAGCATTTT. This encodes CASSSRGTGGINQPQHF.

This chain joins TRBV7-8 and TRBJ2-7; D is possibly TRBD2 (5 bases). V dropped 5 bases and J dropped 5 bases, with 19 bases sitting between them. Per germline, CDR1 SGHVS and CDR2 FQNEAQ. CDR3 length: 15 amino acids. The CDR3 DNA is TGTGCCAGCAGCCCCCGGCGGTCCCGGAGGAACGAGCAGTACTTC. Amino acid sequence: CASSPRRSRRNEQYF.

The chain recombines TRBV2 with TRBJ2-1, with 7 bases lining up with TRBD2. The CDR3 contains 17 residues. The J segment lost 1 base and the V segment lost 4 bases, leaving 10 bases of the junction unmatched. The germline V gene encodes CDR1 SNHLY and CDR2 FYNNEI. The CDR3 spells CASSVPGLWGSYNEQFF. Here the CDR3 DNA reads TGTGCCAGCAGTGTTCCGGGACTATGGGGTTCCTACAATGAGCAGTTCTTC.

Regarding this clone: The sample has other DNA sequences that encode this CDR3 too. The V gene is TRBV2, the J gene TRBJ1-1; no reliable D call. Trimming took 3 bases from V and 3 from J, leaving 2 bases between them. The germline V gene has CDR1 SNHLY and CDR2 FYNNEI. The CDR3 sequence is 11 residues long. CDR3 in DNA: TGTGCCAGCAGTGATTACACTGAAGCTTTCTTT. It specifies CASSDYTEAFF.

The chain carries TRBV19 and TRBJ1-5; 7 positions agree with TRBD1. Germline-derived CDR1 and CDR2 are LNHDA and SQIVND (reference sequence). The V and J ends lost 5 bases and 0 bases, in that order; junction bases with no gene match: 10. The CDR3 totals 17 residues. DNA for the CDR3: TGTGCCAGTAGTCCTTTGGGACAGATCTATAGCAATCAGCCCCAGCATTTT. Translation gives CASSPLGQIYSNQPQHF.